The rows below give T cell receptor beta chains drawn from one sample of a study of shared clonotypes between healthy human individuals. Measured with immunoSEQ multiplex PCR; TCRdb has only the in-frame clones, and not every one. The sample holds about a million clones, roughly 80% seen once. The material sequenced was memory CD4+ T cells from PBMCs. The source is a man aged 18 to 29 in good health. Some clones in this sample may be carry-over from other donors' samples. Each CDR3 is given with its conserved first and last residue.

v_gene	CDR3aa
TRBV7-9	CASSSFYEQYF
TRBV27	CASSFADRVTETQYF
TRBV4-3	CASTLGLFEDTEAFF
TRBV27	CASSLFGTLSYEQYF
TRBV28	CASSFPSTNYGYTF
TRBV9	CASSRGWGSGANVLTF
TRBV21-1	CASSKRGDPSYEQYF
TRBV7-2	CASSFGRQETQYF
TRBV29-1	CSAYRDSNTGELFF
TRBV19	CASRPKGRLTDTQYF
TRBV7-8	CASSLVPGTGFGGANVLTF
TRBV7-2	CASSRGQGAEAFF
TRBV18	CASSPFFANTGELFF
TRBV7-9	CASPTAERPSTDTQYF
TRBV29-1	CSVGPGGWGTQYF